Each of the 25 T cell receptor beta chains below was sequenced from the same sample in a study of OX40 agonist ivuxolimab in advanced cancers. Sequenced by immunoSEQ multiplex PCR; TCRdb stores in-frame clones only, minus some. This table holds about 69,000 clones, about 90% found once. The sequencing here drew on CD4+ or CD8+ T cells sorted from blood, taken in a trial of the OX40 agonist ivuxolimab. The receptors come from an adult with an advanced solid tumor such as melanoma, head and neck, liver or kidney cancer.

The V and J genes are TRBV6-1 and TRBJ2-1; 11 bases are a match to TRBD2. V dropped 5 bases and J dropped 7; count of bases not matched to a gene: 4. The germline V gene has CDR1 MNHNS and CDR2 SASEGT. The CDR3 sequence is 14 residues long. CDR3 sequence: CASSIAGGENEQFF. In DNA form, the CDR3 reads TGTGCCAGCAGTATAGCGGGAGGGGAAAATGAGCAGTTCTTC.

In this sample, this clone turned up once. The chain is built from TRBV19 and TRBJ1-3; 7 nucleotides align to TRBD1. Losses at the gene ends were 6 bases for V and 0 bases for J; bases not matched to a gene: 2. Germline CDR1 and CDR2: LNHDA and SQIVND (reference sequence). CDR3 size: 14 residues. The CDR3 here is CASRTGSSGNTIYF. In nucleotides, the CDR3 is TGTGCCAGTAGGACAGGGAGCTCTGGAAACACCATATATTTT.

The gene calls are TRBV7-2 and TRBJ2-7; unclear D gene. V dropped 3 bases and J dropped 3 bases, with 9 bases sitting between them. Germline CDR1 reads SGHTA; CDR2 reads FQGNSA. The CDR3 has 13 amino acids. DNA for the CDR3: TGTGCCAGCAGCTTTGGGCAGTACTACGAGCAGTACTTC. The encoded protein is CASSFGQYYEQYF.

The rearrangement links TRBV6-1 to TRBJ1-1, with a possible D match to TRBD1 (6 bases). Germline loops: CDR1 MNHNS, CDR2 SASEGT. Trimming shortened V by 8 bases and J by 1 base, and 14 bases separated the two germline ends. The CDR3 length is 14 residues. The CDR3 DNA sequence: TGTGCCAGCTCGGGGGGCAGGTGGAACACTGAAGCTTTCTTT. It is translated as CASSGGRWNTEAFF.

This chain joins TRBV4-2 and TRBJ1-5, with D maybe TRBD1 (5 bases). CDR1 and CDR2 from the germline V gene are LGHNA and YNFKEQ. Deletions cut 0 bases from V and 4 bases from J, with 19 bases between. The CDR3 is made up of 18 amino acids. The CDR3 nucleotides read TGTGCCAGCAGCCAAGATGCGGGGGGACCTTCTGGGAATCAGCCCCAGCATTTT. Protein product: CASSQDAGGPSGNQPQHF.

V gene TRBV30 combines with J gene TRBJ2-5, with a possible D match to TRBD2 (6 bases). There are 12 residues in the CDR3. V lost 2 bases and J 5 bases, leaving 9 bases between the germline ends. Germline V gene sequence: CDR1 GTSNPN, CDR2 SVGIG (reference sequence). The CDR3 here is CAWSYGGETQYF. CDR3 sequence (DNA): TGTGCCTGGAGTTATGGGGGGGAGACCCAGTACTTC.

This chain joins TRBV5-1 and TRBJ2-1; the D gene could be TRBD1 or TRBD2 (5 bases each). Germline lookup yields CDR1 SGHRS and CDR2 YFSETQ. This CDR3 spans 14 amino acids. Trimming removed 3 bases from V and 4 bases from J, with 11 bases in between. CDR3 DNA: TGCGCCAGCAGCTCGGGACCGGTATACAATGAGCAGTTCTTC. Translation gives CASSSGPVYNEQFF. The full variable domain, with the rest looked up from reference TRBV5-1 and TRBJ2-1, is KAGVTQTPRYLIKTRGQQVTLSCSPISGHRSVSWYQQTPGQGLQFLFEYFSETQRNKGNFPGRFSGRQFSNSRSEMNVSTLELGDSALYLCASSSGPVYNEQFFGPGTRLTVL.

This sequence joins TRBV9 and TRBJ2-2; 9 positions agree with TRBD2. Germline CDR1 SGDLS, CDR2 YYNGEE. This CDR3 has 15 amino acids. Trimming took 4 bases from V and 6 from J; bases not matched to a gene: 7. CDR3 region: CASSISSGRAGELFF. The CDR3 DNA follows: TGTGCCAGCAGCATCAGTAGCGGGAGAGCCGGGGAGCTGTTTTTT.

The CDR3 sequence: CASSTRLNTEAFF. The CDR3 DNA reads TGTGCCAGCAGTACCAGGTTGAACACTGAAGCTTTCTTT. The chain recombines TRBV28 with TRBJ1-1, with D uncertain. The CDR3 is 13 residues long. Trimming removed 5 bases from V and 0 bases from J, with 7 bases in between. In germline, CDR1 is MDHEN, CDR2 SYDVKM.

The chain carries TRBV4-3 and TRBJ2-6; the D is unclear. V was shortened by 0 bases and J by 0 bases, with 9 bases between the two germline ends. This CDR3 has 17 residues. Per germline, CDR1 LGHNA and CDR2 YSLEER. Written as DNA, the CDR3 is TGCGCCAGCAGCCAAGATCTCTCGGTCTCTGGGGCCAACGTCCTGACTTTC. Translating gives CASSQDLSVSGANVLTF.

This clone was recorded once. The V gene is TRBV7-9, the J gene TRBJ1-2, with 9 bases aligning to TRBD1. This CDR3 comprises 15 residues. The germline V gene encodes CDR1 SEHNR and CDR2 FQNEAQ (reference sequence). After removal of 2 bases from V and 2 bases from J, the junction contained 3 bases not matched to a gene. CDR3 sequence: CASSLQGQGNYGYTF. The CDR3 DNA reads TGTGCCAGCAGCTTACAAGGACAGGGGAACTATGGCTACACCTTC.

This clone has only one observation. The rearrangement joins TRBV5-4 to TRBJ1-3, with TRBD1 matching over 9 bases. The V segment lost 9 bases and the J segment 8 bases; nucleotides outside the gene matches: 15. CDR1 and CDR2 (germline): SGHNT, YYREEE (reference sequence). The CDR3 length is 15 residues. The CDR3: CATTSGQGSWDTIYF. The CDR3 nucleotides are TGTGCCACCACGTCCGGACAGGGGAGTTGGGACACCATATATTTT.

The CDR3 reads CASSWGTGGNQPQHF. The CDR3 nucleotides are TGTGCCAGCAGCTGGGGGACTGGGGGCAATCAGCCCCAGCATTTT. The genes are TRBV7-9 and TRBJ1-5; TRBD1 is a possible D gene (5 bases). CDR1 is SEHNR and CDR2 is FQNEAQ in the germline V gene (reference sequence). The length of the CDR3 is 15 residues. The germline V and J ends were trimmed by 4 bases and 2 bases, with 12 bases remaining between them.

The V call is TRBV11-3, the J call TRBJ2-2, with a tentative D call TRBD2 (5 bases). The V gene's germline CDR1 is SGHNT and CDR2 YENEEA. V lost 5 bases, J lost 8 bases, and 12 bases lay in between. The CDR3 is 13 amino acids. CDR3 nucleotide sequence: TGTGCCAGCAGCCCCACTAGGTTGGGGGAGCTGTTTTTT. Translation gives CASSPTRLGELFF.

The genes are TRBV27 and TRBJ2-5; D is unclear. Germline CDR1 MNHEY, CDR2 SMNVEV (reference sequence). The ends were cut back, 4 bases at V and 3 bases at J, with 3 bases in the middle. The CDR3 has 11 residues. DNA for the CDR3: TGTGCCAGCAGTTATGAAGAGACCCAGTACTTC. It encodes CASSYEETQYF.

This sequence joins TRBV7-2 and TRBJ1-2; 7 bases are shared with TRBD1. Germline CDR1 and CDR2: SGHTA and FQGNSA. V lost 1 base to trimming and J lost 8 bases; unmatched junction nucleotides: 13. CDR3 length: 16 amino acids. CDR3 DNA: TGTGCCAGCAGCTTAGAGTTGAGGGTACAGGGGAAGGGCTACACCTTC. Translated: CASSLELRVQGKGYTF.

The chain combines TRBV11-3 with TRBJ2-1, with 9 bases aligning to TRBD1. The ends lost 5 bases at V and 4 bases at J; junction bases unmatched: 9. Germline CDR1 is SGHNT and CDR2 is YENEEA. The CDR3 extends over 16 amino acids. CDR3 nucleotides: TGTGCCAGCAGCCCTGACCCCGGGACAGGGTACAATGAGCAGTTCTTC. Its protein product is CASSPDPGTGYNEQFF.

V usage is TRBV10-1 and J usage is TRBJ1-2; no definite D call. Germline-derived CDR1 and CDR2 are WNHNN and SYGVQD (reference sequence). V was shortened by 0 bases and J by 5 bases, with 7 bases between the two germline ends. The CDR3 is made up of 13 amino acids. In nucleotides, the CDR3 is TGCGCCAGCAGTGAGTCGAGAACTTATGGCTACACCTTC. Amino acid sequence: CASSESRTYGYTF.

V gene TRBV11-3 combines with J gene TRBJ2-1; no definite D call. Per the germline V gene, CDR1 is SGHNT and CDR2 is YENEEA. Between the trimmed V and J ends, which lost 6 bases and 10 bases, there was a span of 10 bases. CDR3 size: 11 residues. The CDR3, as DNA: TGTGCCAGCAGTCTCAGTCCAGAGCAGTTCTTC. Protein product: CASSLSPEQFF.

The chain has TRBV10-3 and TRBJ2-7, with a tentative D call TRBD1 (6 bases). The CDR3 loop spans 12 amino acids. The germline V gene encodes CDR1 ENHRY and CDR2 SYGVKD. Trimming took off 6 bases at V and 5 bases at J, with 11 bases between the two ends. The CDR3 reads CAIRRGTHEQYF. The DNA for the CDR3 is TGTGCCATCAGGAGGGGGACCCACGAGCAGTACTTC.

Remarks on this clone: Additional DNA sequences in this sample encode the identical CDR3. V and J are TRBV7-9 and TRBJ2-1; D is undetermined. This CDR3 has 11 amino acids. V lost 1 base to trimming and J lost 8 bases, with 3 bases between them. The germline V gene encodes CDR1 SEHNR and CDR2 FQNEAQ (reference sequence). CDR3 loop: CASSLVDEQFF. The CDR3 bases are TGTGCCAGCAGCTTAGTCGATGAGCAGTTCTTC.

The chain employs TRBV29-1 and TRBJ2-7; 10 nucleotides agree with TRBD2. V lost 1 base and J lost 7; bases outside the gene matches: 4. The CDR3 has 13 residues. The germline V gene has CDR1 SQVTM and CDR2 ANQGSEA. This chain's CDR3 is CSVEGTSGIEQYF. In DNA form, the CDR3 reads TGCAGCGTTGAAGGGACTAGCGGTATAGAGCAGTACTTC.

This chain connects TRBV4-1 to TRBJ1-5, with 10 bases fitting TRBD1. The CDR3 sequence is 15 residues long. J was trimmed by 5 bases and V by 4 bases; bases with no gene match: 5. CDR1 is MGHRA, CDR2 YSYEKL, per germline. The CDR3 nucleotides are TGCGCCAGCAGCCCAGCCGGGACAGGGGATCAGCCCCAGCATTTT. Protein sequence: CASSPAGTGDQPQHF.

This rearrangement joins TRBV11-2 to TRBJ2-7, with 10 bases identical to TRBD1. J was trimmed by 1 base and V by 5 bases; bases with no gene match: 5. CDR1 is SGHAT, CDR2 FQNNGV, per germline. The CDR3 covers 15 residues. CDR3 nucleotides: TGTGCCAGCAGCATCCGGGACAGGGGATCCTACGAGCAGTACTTC. It is translated as CASSIRDRGSYEQYF.

V usage is TRBV4-1 and J usage is TRBJ2-1, with 8 nucleotides matching TRBD1. There are 16 residues in the CDR3. Trimming took 0 bases from V and 6 from J; bases not matched to a gene: 7. Looked up from germline, CDR1 is MGHRA and CDR2 is YSYEKL. The CDR3 loop reads CASSQDWRQGSNEQFF. The CDR3 DNA follows: TGCGCCAGCAGCCAAGATTGGCGACAGGGGAGCAATGAGCAGTTCTTC.